The 28 T cell receptor beta chains below were found in one sample sequenced in a study of blood T cell repertoires in COVID-19. TCRdb's table, derived via immunoSEQ multiplex PCR, lists solely in-frame clones and lacks some. The table has about 190,000 clones, around 85% seen once. The sample comprised peripheral blood. The receptors stem from a woman in her 50s with acute or convalescent COVID-19.

This clone was seen just once. The V gene is TRBV19, the J gene TRBJ1-5; TRBD1 agrees at 11 bases. The V gene end was trimmed by 4 bases and the J gene end by 9 bases; junction bases not matched to a gene: 5. This CDR3 spans 14 amino acids. Germline-derived CDR1 and CDR2 are LNHDA and SQIVND (reference sequence). As DNA, the CDR3 is TGTGCCAGTAGTAGGGGACAGGGGGTAGGGCCCCAGCATTTT. This gives the protein CASSRGQGVGPQHF.

The chain uses TRBV7-2 and TRBJ2-4, with 7 positions matching TRBD2. V lost 1 base to trimming and J lost 7 bases; unmatched junction nucleotides: 7. Germline CDR1 SGHTA, CDR2 FQGNSA. This CDR3 spans 15 amino acids. This chain's CDR3 is CASSLEPAGGNIQYF. CDR3 DNA: TGTGCCAGCAGCTTAGAACCGGCCGGGGGGAACATTCAGTACTTC.

The CDR3 sequence: CASSLIASGGPYNEQFF. DNA for the CDR3: TGTGCCAGCAGTTTAATCGCTAGCGGGGGCCCCTACAATGAGCAGTTCTTC. The rearrangement links TRBV28 to TRBJ2-1, with 10 bases identical to TRBD2. After removal of 2 bases from V and 2 bases from J, the junction contained 6 bases not matched to a gene. The CDR3 is made up of 17 amino acids. Germline V gene data show CDR1 as MDHEN and CDR2 as SYDVKM.

This clone was counted a few times. The CDR3 sequence: CASSLDQRGTDTQYF. DNA of the CDR3: TGTGCCAGCAGCTTGGATCAGCGGGGCACAGATACGCAGTATTTT. The V call is TRBV5-4, the J call TRBJ2-3; the D gene is possibly TRBD2 (6 bases). V lost 0 bases, J lost 1 base, and 9 bases lay in between. CDR3 length: 15 amino acids. Germline CDR1 and CDR2: SGHNT and YYREEE (reference sequence).

This chain links TRBV7-9 with TRBJ2-1; a weak D match, TRBD2 (6 bases). The CDR3 runs to 13 residues. V lost 0 bases, J lost 12 bases, and 12 bases lay in between. Germline assignment: CDR1 SEHNR and CDR2 FQNEAQ (reference sequence). CDR3: CASSLAEGGGQFF. The DNA for the CDR3 is TGTGCCAGCAGCTTAGCGGAGGGAGGTGGGCAGTTCTTC.

The chain has TRBV12-3 or TRBV12-4 and TRBJ1-4, with TRBD1 matching over 7 bases. The CDR3 is 13 residues long. V was pared by 5 bases and J by 12 bases, with 9 bases of the junction left unmatched. The CDR3 spells CASSGQVRGELFF. CDR3 nucleotides: TGTGCCAGCAGTGGACAGGTCCGTGGGGAACTGTTTTTT.

The rearrangement joins TRBV28 to TRBJ1-2; TRBD1 aligns across 12 bases. The CDR3 loop spans 15 amino acids. V shed 4 bases, J shed 5 bases, and the junction held 5 bases outside the gene matches. The germline CDR1 and CDR2 sequences are MDHEN and SYDVKM. The CDR3 region is CASSSPGQGAYGYTF. CDR3 DNA sequence: TGTGCCAGCAGTTCGCCGGGACAGGGGGCTTATGGCTACACCTTC.

The rearrangement uses TRBV11-2 and TRBJ2-3, with D uncertain. The V gene lost 2 bases and the J gene lost 2 bases, with 8 bases spanning the gap. The CDR3 is 14 amino acids. Germline V CDR1 and CDR2: SGHAT, FQNNGV. CDR3 DNA sequence: TGTGCCAGCAGCTTAATCAGATTCACAGATACGCAGTATTTT. This codes for CASSLIRFTDTQYF.

In DNA, the CDR3 is TGCGCCAGCAGCCAAGGAGACAGCGCCTTTAATGAAAAACTGTTTTTT. Protein product: CASSQGDSAFNEKLFF. V and J are TRBV4-1 and TRBJ1-4; TRBD1 is a possible D gene (5 bases). This CDR3 is 16 amino acids long. Trimming removed 1 base at V and 4 bases at J, with 13 bases between. Per germline, CDR1 MGHRA and CDR2 YSYEKL.

This rearrangement joins TRBV6-1 to TRBJ2-1; maybe TRBD2 (5 bases). V shed 1 base and J shed 6 bases, with 10 bases lying between them. CDR3 length equals 14 residues. Germline V lookup: CDR1 MNHNS, CDR2 SASEGT. This CDR3 is CASSEGLAINEQFF. Written as DNA, the CDR3 is TGTGCCAGCAGTGAAGGCCTAGCTATCAATGAGCAGTTCTTC.

With respect to this clone: Other DNA sequences in this sample translate to the same CDR3. V gene TRBV19 combines with J gene TRBJ1-1; 7 nucleotides line up with TRBD1. Germline CDR1 is LNHDA and CDR2 is SQIVND (reference sequence). The CDR3 loop spans 14 amino acids. V shed 5 bases, J shed 4 bases, and the junction held 7 bases outside the gene matches. DNA for the CDR3: TGTGCCAGTAGTTCTAGACAGGGCGGCACTGAAGCTTTCTTT. This sequence encodes CASSSRQGGTEAFF.

This chain uses TRBV14 with TRBJ2-2; D is ambiguous. V lost 0 bases to trimming and J lost 5 bases, with 16 bases between them. The CDR3 has 17 residues. Germline V gene lookup returns CDR1 SGHDN and CDR2 FVKESK. CDR3 amino acids: CASSQDIGSPATGELFF. The CDR3 DNA reads TGTGCCAGCAGCCAAGATATCGGGTCCCCGGCGACCGGGGAGCTGTTTTTT.

The chain links TRBV12-3 or TRBV12-4 to TRBJ1-2; 8 bases are a match to TRBD1. J lost 7 bases, V lost 6 bases, and 4 bases had no gene match. The CDR3 consists of 12 residues. CDR3 protein: CASSQQGVGYTF. As DNA, the CDR3 is TGTGCCAGCAGCCAACAGGGGGTTGGCTACACCTTC.

The V and J genes are TRBV6-5 and TRBJ2-7; 9 positions agree with TRBD1. The CDR3 is made up of 15 amino acids. With 1 base clipped from V and 1 base from J, the junction kept 2 bases outside the gene matches. CDR1 and CDR2 from the germline V gene are MNHEY and SVGAGI. The CDR3 DNA reads TGTGCCAGCAGTTACTATGGACAGGGGTCCTACGAGCAGTACTTC. Translating gives CASSYYGQGSYEQYF.

This clone appeared once. The genes are TRBV6-2 or TRBV6-3 and TRBJ2-7; TRBD1 might be the D (7 bases). The germline gives CDR1 MNHEY, CDR2 SVGEGT. CDR3 length: 15 residues. Trimming shortened V by 3 bases and J by 0 bases, and 12 bases separated the two germline ends. CDR3 nucleotide sequence: TGTGCCAGCAGTTATGGAGGGACAGCCTCCTACGAGCAGTACTTC. Amino acids: CASSYGGTASYEQYF.

CDR3 DNA: TGTGCCACCAGGACTAGCGGGAGGAATGAGCAGTTCTTC. Protein: CATRTSGRNEQFF. The V and J genes are TRBV24-1 and TRBJ2-1; 13 bases line up with TRBD2. CDR1 is KGHDR and CDR2 is SFDVKD in the germline V gene. The V gene end was trimmed by 7 bases and the J gene end by 7 bases; junction bases not matched to a gene: 0. The CDR3 spans 13 residues.

This clone was seen only once. The CDR3 region is CASSLDRVAYNEQFF. CDR3 bases: TGTGCCAGCAGCTTGGATCGGGTAGCCTACAATGAGCAGTTCTTC. The genes are TRBV5-6 and TRBJ2-1; D unresolved. The CDR3 has 15 residues. Trimming took off 0 bases at V and 2 bases at J, with 9 bases between the two ends. CDR1 SGHDT and CDR2 YYEEEE come from the germline V gene.

This rearrangement joins TRBV7-8 to TRBJ2-7; 9 bases are a match to TRBD1. There are 14 residues in the CDR3. The J segment lost 2 bases and the V segment lost 1 base, leaving 0 bases of the junction unmatched. Germline CDR1 is SGHVS and CDR2 is FQNEAQ. The CDR3 coding sequence is TGTGCCAGCAGCTTAGGGACAGGGGCCTACGAGCAGTACTTC. This translates into CASSLGTGAYEQYF.

The CDR3 reads CASRAGLTGVSQPQHF. The CDR3 nucleotides are TGTGCCAGCAGAGCAGGGCTTACAGGGGTAAGTCAGCCCCAGCATTTT. V gene TRBV28 combines with J gene TRBJ1-5; 7 nucleotides agree with TRBD1. Unmatched junction bases numbered 14, after V lost 6 bases and J lost 6 bases. Germline assignment: CDR1 MDHEN and CDR2 SYDVKM. The CDR3 loop spans 16 amino acids.

This chain uses TRBV10-3 with TRBJ2-7, with D hard to call. The CDR3 loop spans 13 amino acids. Trimming shortened V by 6 bases and J by 0 bases, and 9 bases separated the two germline ends. Looked up from germline, CDR1 is ENHRY and CDR2 is SYGVKD. The CDR3, as DNA: TGTGCCATCAGCGGCGACAACTCCTACGAGCAGTACTTC. Amino acid sequence: CAISGDNSYEQYF.

The rearrangement links TRBV3-1 (or the pseudogene TRBV3-2) to TRBJ2-7; 8 positions agree with TRBD2. This CDR3 is built from 12 residues. Trimming removed 3 bases from V and 6 bases from J; junction bases left unmatched: 1. CDR1 is LGHDT and CDR2 is YNNKEL in the germline V gene (reference sequence). The CDR3 nucleotides are TGTGCCAGCAGCCATAGCGGGATCGAGCAGTACTTC. Protein: CASSHSGIEQYF.

This chain connects TRBV7-9 to TRBJ1-6; D is uncertain. Germline CDR1 and CDR2: SEHNR and FQNEAQ (reference sequence). This CDR3 region has 14 residues. Trimming shortened V by 1 base and J by 7 bases, and 8 bases separated the two germline ends. CDR3 in amino acids: CASSLVSDNSPLHF. DNA of the CDR3: TGTGCCAGCAGCTTAGTTAGCGACAATTCACCCCTCCACTTT.

This chain connects TRBV10-3 to TRBJ1-1; 7 nucleotides line up with TRBD1. V lost 2 bases to trimming and J lost 5 bases; unmatched junction nucleotides: 5. This CDR3 contains 14 residues. CDR1 and CDR2 (germline): ENHRY, SYGVKD. CDR3 in DNA: TGTGCCATCAGTGAGGAACAGGGGAGGACTGAAGCTTTCTTT. Its protein is CAISEEQGRTEAFF.

The chain carries TRBV10-2 and TRBJ1-3; 11 bases agree with TRBD1. Trimming at V came to 3 bases and at J to 5 bases, leaving 6 bases not matched to a gene. This CDR3 region has 16 residues. CDR1 is WSHSY and CDR2 is SAAADI in the germline V gene. The CDR3 is CASSDRTGGYRNTIYF. As DNA, the CDR3 is TGCGCCAGCAGTGACAGGACAGGGGGCTACCGAAACACCATATATTTT.

V is TRBV9 and J is TRBJ1-3; no clear D. Germline CDR1 SGDLS, CDR2 YYNGEE. V gave up 4 bases and J gave up 4 bases, with 18 bases separating them. The CDR3 spans 16 residues. The CDR3 region has the DNA TGTGCCAGCAGCCCCATACCCCAGGTATCGGGAAACACCATATATTTT. Protein: CASSPIPQVSGNTIYF. Drawing the rest from reference TRBV9 and TRBJ1-3, the complete variable domain is DSGVTQTPKHLITATGQRVTLRCSPRSGDLSVYWYQQSLDQGLQFLIQYYNGEERAKGNILERFSAQQFPDLHSELNLSSLELGDSALYFCASSPIPQVSGNTIYFGEGSWLTVV.

The J gene is TRBJ1-1, the V gene TRBV5-8; unclear D gene. The germline CDR1 and CDR2 sequences are SGHTS and YDEGEE. Trimming removed 5 bases at V and 1 base at J, with 12 bases between. There are 14 residues in the CDR3. The CDR3 protein is CASSPRRGNTEAFF. CDR3 nucleotides: TGTGCCAGCAGTCCTCGACGGGGGAACACTGAAGCTTTCTTT. The full variable domain, with the rest looked up from reference TRBV5-8 and TRBJ1-1, is EAGVTQSPTHLIKTRGQQATLRCSPISGHTSVYWYQQALGLGLQFLLWYDEGEERNRGNFPPRFSGRQFPNYSSELNVNALELEDSALYLCASSPRRGNTEAFFGQGTRLTVV.

This rearrangement joins TRBV6-2 or TRBV6-3 to TRBJ1-2, with TRBD1 identical over 7 bases. Unmatched junction bases numbered 15, after V lost 6 bases and J lost 8 bases. Looked up from germline, CDR1 is MNHEY and CDR2 is SVGEGT. This CDR3 has 15 amino acids. This chain's CDR3 is CASSTPPGQLWGYTF. DNA for the CDR3: TGTGCCAGCAGCACCCCCCCGGGACAGCTGTGGGGCTACACCTTC.

V usage is TRBV11-2 and J usage is TRBJ1-1; 9 bases match TRBD1. This CDR3 has 14 residues. Trimming took 3 bases from V and 8 from J; bases not matched to a gene: 7. Germline-derived CDR1 and CDR2 are SGHAT and FQNNGV. The CDR3 sequence: CASSFSPTGGEAFF. The CDR3 DNA follows: TGTGCCAGCAGCTTCTCTCCCACAGGGGGCGAAGCTTTCTTT.